Following are 17 T cell receptor beta chains from one sample sequenced in a study of blood T cell repertoires in COVID-19 (dated by TCRdb to the early 2020s). The library was built by means of the immunoSEQ multiplex PCR assay. Held by TCRdb, this immuneACCESS table contains in-frame sequences only and omits some clones. Under half of the omission traces to an unresolved V gene where checked; the cause of the rest is unknown. Here the sample has roughly 100,000 clones; approximately 82% occur a single time. The ten largest make up roughly 15% of the sample. The sequenced material came from peripheral blood. The receptors originated from a woman older than 75 with acute or convalescent COVID-19.

The chain uses TRBV19 and TRBJ2-2, with a possible D match to TRBD1 (5 bases). The CDR3 spans 15 residues. CDR1 is LNHDA and CDR2 is SQIVND in the germline V gene (reference sequence). The ends were cut back, 7 bases at V and 2 bases at J, with 14 bases in the middle. CDR3 sequence reads: CASINPGHNTGELFF. The CDR3 bases are TGTGCCAGTATCAACCCAGGGCACAACACCGGGGAGCTGTTTTTT.

V usage is TRBV19 and J usage is TRBJ1-4; 7 nucleotides agree with TRBD1. This CDR3 is 14 amino acids long. The germline V gene encodes CDR1 LNHDA and CDR2 SQIVND (reference sequence). The V gene end was trimmed by 3 bases and the J gene end by 6 bases; junction bases not matched to a gene: 4. CDR3 in DNA: TGTGCCAGTAGTATTGGGCAGGGGGATGAAAAACTGTTTTTT. It encodes CASSIGQGDEKLFF. Based on the CDR3 plus reference TRBV19 and TRBJ1-4, the full variable domain is DGGITQSPKYLFRKEGQNVTLSCEQNLNHDAMYWYRQDPGQGLRLIYYSQIVNDFQKGDIAEGYSVSREKKESFPLTVTSAQKNPTAFYLCASSIGQGDEKLFFGSGTQLSVL.

The genes are TRBV20-1 and TRBJ2-5; possible D gene TRBD2, 6 bases. This CDR3 contains 11 residues. The V end lost 6 bases, the J end lost 5 bases, and 10 bases lay between the germline ends. Germline-derived CDR1 and CDR2 are DFQATT and SNEGSKA (reference sequence). The CDR3 region is CSAEGWETQYF. DNA for the CDR3: TGCAGTGCGGAGGGGTGGGAGACCCAGTACTTC.

The V call is TRBV21-1, the J call TRBJ2-7; the D call TRBD1 from the table was never checked on the DNA. TRBV21-1 is a known pseudogene. The CDR3 has 23 residues. CDR3 bases: TGTGCCAGCAGCCACGATCCGGGACAGGGGACACCCGGGTTCCAGGGGGCCGATTACGAGCAGTACTTC. Translating gives CASSHDPGQGTPGFQGADYEQYF.

The chain couples TRBV5-1 to TRBJ2-5, with 9 bases that match TRBD2. The ends lost 4 bases at V and 5 bases at J; junction bases unmatched: 6. In germline, CDR1 is SGHRS, CDR2 YFSETQ. The CDR3 spans 14 residues. Written as DNA, the CDR3 is TGCGCCAGCAGCCCGATAGCGGGAGAGGAGACCCAGTACTTC. As protein: CASSPIAGEETQYF.

The CDR3 sequence is CASSIGREYLETQYF. Here the CDR3 DNA reads TGTGCCAGTAGTATCGGGCGGGAGTACTTGGAGACCCAGTACTTC. This chain links TRBV19 with TRBJ2-5; 7 nucleotides agree with TRBD2. Germline V gene sequence: CDR1 LNHDA, CDR2 SQIVND (reference sequence). V gave up 3 bases and J gave up 5 bases; unmatched junction bases: 9. The CDR3 consists of 15 residues.

V and J are TRBV19 and TRBJ2-6, with D possibly being TRBD1 (5 bases). Deletions cut 0 bases from V and 3 bases from J, with 6 bases between. The CDR3 is 15 amino acids. Germline V gives CDR1 LNHDA, CDR2 SQIVND (reference sequence). Here the CDR3 DNA reads TGTGCCAGTAGTATAGAAGGGGTTGGGGCCAACGTCCTGACTTTC. As protein: CASSIEGVGANVLTF.

The rearrangement links TRBV14 to TRBJ2-1; TRBD2 agrees at 13 bases. The CDR3 sequence is 18 residues long. The germline gives CDR1 SGHDN, CDR2 FVKESK. V trimming: 4 bases; J trimming: 2 bases; junction bases outside the gene matches: 8. CDR3 coding DNA: TGTGCCAGCAGCCGACGGACTAGCGGGAGTAACACCTACAATGAGCAGTTCTTC. Amino acids: CASSRRTSGSNTYNEQFF. Complete variable domain (other parts from reference TRBV14 and TRBJ2-1): EAGVTQFPSHSVIEKGQTVTLRCDPISGHDNLYWYRRVMGKEIKFLLHFVKESKQDESGMPNNRFLAERTGGTYSTLKVQPAELEDSGVYFCASSRRTSGSNTYNEQFFGPGTRLTVL.

The rearrangement joins TRBV6-2 or TRBV6-3 to TRBJ2-7; 9 positions match TRBD1. Trimming at V came to 0 bases and at J to 12 bases, leaving 6 bases not matched to a gene. Germline CDR1 and CDR2: MNHEY and SVGEGT. This CDR3 spans 13 amino acids. The CDR3 spells CASSYSRGQGLYV. For the CDR3, the DNA is TGTGCCAGCAGTTACTCAAGGGGACAGGGTTTGTACGTC.

By frequency in the sample, this clone is medium-sized (0.01 to 0.1%). V usage is TRBV6-5 and J usage is TRBJ2-7, with 11 bases aligning to TRBD1. This CDR3 spans 14 amino acids. Germline loops: CDR1 MNHEY, CDR2 SVGAGI. V trimming: 5 bases; J trimming: 2 bases; junction bases outside the gene matches: 2. The CDR3 bases are TGTGCCAGCAGTCCGGGACAGGGGGCCTACGAGCAGTACTTC. Its protein product is CASSPGQGAYEQYF.

The chain links TRBV29-1 to TRBJ1-4, with D tentatively TRBD1 (5 bases). From germline, CDR1 is SQVTM and CDR2 ANQGSEA. The CDR3 is made up of 15 amino acids. V dropped 7 bases and J dropped 8 bases, with 23 bases sitting between them. CDR3 DNA: TGCAGCGCCCGCCTGGGGCTAAATAGTGCGGAAAAACTGTTTTTT. Residues: CSARLGLNSAEKLFF.

The chain combines TRBV19 with TRBJ1-2, with D tentatively TRBD1 (5 bases). CDR1 is LNHDA, CDR2 SQIVND, per germline (reference sequence). This CDR3 contains 12 residues. V lost 5 bases to trimming and J lost 4 bases, with 8 bases between them. For the CDR3, the DNA is TGTGCCAGTAGTCTAACAGGCTATGGCTACACCTTC. Translation gives CASSLTGYGYTF. Drawing the rest from reference TRBV19 and TRBJ1-2, the complete variable domain is DGGITQSPKYLFRKEGQNVTLSCEQNLNHDAMYWYRQDPGQGLRLIYYSQIVNDFQKGDIAEGYSVSREKKESFPLTVTSAQKNPTAFYLCASSLTGYGYTFGSGTRLTVV.

This clone was detected only once. The gene calls are TRBV5-1 and TRBJ2-5, with TRBD2 matching 7 bases. V gave up 0 bases and J gave up 4 bases; unmatched junction bases: 6. Looked up from germline, CDR1 is SGHRS and CDR2 is YFSETQ. The CDR3 length is 15 residues. As DNA, the CDR3 is TGCGCCAGCAGCTTGGCTTCAGCGGGAAGAGAGACCCAGTACTTC. Amino acids: CASSLASAGRETQYF. The whole variable domain, filled in from reference TRBV5-1 and TRBJ2-5, reads KAGVTQTPRYLIKTRGQQVTLSCSPISGHRSVSWYQQTPGQGLQFLFEYFSETQRNKGNFPGRFSGRQFSNSRSEMNVSTLELGDSALYLCASSLASAGRETQYFGPGTRLLVL.

This chain joins TRBV18 and TRBJ1-5, with 8 bases lining up with TRBD1. This CDR3 contains 13 residues. Trimming at V came to 6 bases and at J to 4 bases, leaving 2 bases not matched to a gene. Germline CDR1 reads KGHSH; CDR2 reads LQKENI. The CDR3 bases are TGTGCCAGCTCCGGACAGGGAAATCAGCCCCAGCATTTT. The encoded protein is CASSGQGNQPQHF.

The J gene is TRBJ1-6, the V gene TRBV27; 7 bases agree with TRBD1. The ends lost 5 bases at V and 6 bases at J; junction bases unmatched: 4. The V gene's germline CDR1 is MNHEY and CDR2 SMNVEV (reference sequence). The CDR3 covers 14 residues. The CDR3 sequence is CASSPGQINSPLHF. In DNA form, the CDR3 reads TGTGCCAGCAGTCCGGGACAGATTAATTCACCCCTCCACTTT.

The V gene is TRBV7-9, the J gene TRBJ2-2, with D unclear. Germline V gene lookup returns CDR1 SEHNR and CDR2 FQNEAQ (reference sequence). The CDR3 has 11 amino acids. With 7 bases removed from V and 7 bases from J, the gap between germline ends came to 7 bases. The CDR3 is CASTLVGELFF. The CDR3 nucleotides read TGTGCCAGCACCCTAGTCGGGGAGCTGTTTTTT.

The chain carries TRBV9 and TRBJ2-1, with TRBD1 matching over 7 bases. Germline CDR1 reads SGDLS; CDR2 reads YYNGEE. Trimming at V came to 0 bases and at J to 5 bases, leaving 2 bases not matched to a gene. This CDR3 contains 14 residues. This CDR3 is CASSVGGQNNEQFF. As DNA, the CDR3 is TGTGCCAGCAGCGTAGGGGGACAGAACAATGAGCAGTTCTTC.